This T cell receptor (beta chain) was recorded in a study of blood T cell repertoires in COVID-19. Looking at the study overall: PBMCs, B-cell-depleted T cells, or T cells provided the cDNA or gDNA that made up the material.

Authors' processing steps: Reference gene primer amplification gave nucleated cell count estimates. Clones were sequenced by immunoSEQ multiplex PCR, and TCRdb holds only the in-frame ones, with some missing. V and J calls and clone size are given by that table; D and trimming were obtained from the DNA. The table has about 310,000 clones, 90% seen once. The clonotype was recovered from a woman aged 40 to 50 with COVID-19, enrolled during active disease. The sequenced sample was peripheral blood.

The CDR3 DNA sequence: TGTGCCAGCAGCGGCGACAGGGCGGGTGGCACTGAAGCTTTCTTT. The encoded protein is CASSGDRAGGTEAFF. This rearrangement joins TRBV5-6 to TRBJ1-1; 7 positions match TRBD1. Germline V lookup: CDR1 SGHDT, CDR2 YYEEEE. This CDR3 comprises 15 residues. V lost 4 bases to trimming and J lost 4 bases; unmatched junction nucleotides: 10.